The entry below gives a single T cell receptor (beta chain) sequence along with its context. Original methodology: Reference gene primer amplification gave estimated nucleated cell counts. Repertoires were generated with immunoSEQ multiplex PCR, while TCRdb's copy carries only in-frame clones and drops some. That table is the source of V, J and clone size, and D and trimming were worked out from the DNA. The sample holds more than 95,000 clones, roughly four fifths seen once. V lost 0 bases to trimming and J lost 6 bases, with 9 bases between them. Germline CDR1 SQVTM, CDR2 ANQGSEA. This CDR3 region has 13 residues. This sample stems from a study of blood T cell repertoires in COVID-19. Study details: The origin of the acute and convalescent COVID-19 samples was the United States, Italy and Spain. PBMCs, B-cell-depleted T cells, or T cells provided the cDNA or gDNA that made up the material.

The clonotype originates from a man between 60 and 75 years old with acute or convalescent COVID-19. The sequencing sample was made of peripheral blood. V usage is TRBV29-1 and J usage is TRBJ1-5, with D possibly TRBD1 on 5 matching bases. CDR3 in DNA: TGCAGCGTTGAAGAGGGGCGGGGTCAGCCCCAGCATTTT. This sequence encodes CSVEEGRGQPQHF. Together with reference TRBV29-1 and TRBJ1-5, the CDR3 gives the full variable domain: SAVISQKPSRDICQRGTSLTIQCQVDSQVTMMFWYRQQPGQSLTLIATANQGSEATYESGFVIDKFPISRPNLTFSTLTVSNMSPEDSSIYLCSVEEGRGQPQHFGDGTRLSIL.